What follows are 5 T cell receptor beta chains derived from one specimen sequenced in a study of vaccination and CD4 T cells after COVID-19. These receptors' targets are unknown. Sequence data for DNA of cultured CD4+ T cells were generated by the Oncomine TCR Beta short-read assay. MiXCR, applied by TCRdb to the PCR reads, yields one record per CDR3 protein. The table includes around 16,000 distinct CDR3 sequences, about 46% detected once. Treatment defined: approximately 11-day PBMC culture with coronavirus spike peptide pools or control peptides (ViraFEST assay). The specimen was CD4+ T cells from blood, cultured in vitro. These receptors were collected from a human donor who had recovered from COVID-19.

This clonotype was seen more than once but under ten times. The rearrangement uses TRBV21-1 and TRBJ2-5; TRBD1 reflects the table's D call only, with no check against the DNA. TRBV21-1 is termed a pseudogene. This CDR3 has 15 amino acids. CDR3 DNA sequence: TGTGCCAGCAGCAATTACCGGGGGGAACAAGAGACCCAGTACTTC. This encodes CASSNYRGEQETQYF.

The chain uses TRBV11-3 and TRBJ2-2; D is unresolved. This CDR3 is 14 amino acids long. Germline loops: CDR1 SGHNT, CDR2 YENEEA. Trimming shortened V by 1 base and J by 4 bases, and 7 bases separated the two germline ends. The CDR3 bases are TGTGCCAGCAGCTTAGGCCCGGTCACCGGGGAGCTGTTTTTT. This translates into CASSLGPVTGELFF. Full variable domain (missing parts from reference TRBV11-3 and TRBJ2-2): EAGVVQSPRYKIIEKKQPVAFWCNPISGHNTLYWYLQNLGQGPELLIRYENEEAVDDSQLPKDRFSAERLKGVDSTLKIQPAELGDSAVYLCASSLGPVTGELFFGEGSRLTVL.

This sequence joins TRBV11-1 and TRBJ2-5; weak D call: TRBD2 (5 bases). The V and J ends lost 2 bases and 2 bases respectively, with 12 bases between them. Germline loops: CDR1 SGHAT, CDR2 FQDESV (reference sequence). The CDR3 contains 15 residues. The CDR3: CASSLSAGRQETQYF. In DNA form, the CDR3 reads TGTGCCAGCAGCTTAAGTGCGGGTAGGCAAGAGACCCAGTACTTC.

This clonotype was observed once. J is TRBJ2-3 and V is TRBV7-3; 11 bases agree with TRBD2. The CDR3 covers 15 residues. Germline V lookup: CDR1 SGHTA, CDR2 FQGTGA. Losses at the gene ends were 5 bases for V and 2 bases for J; bases not matched to a gene: 3. CDR3 region: CASSRLAGLTDTQYF. For the CDR3, the DNA is TGTGCCAGCAGCAGACTAGCGGGACTCACAGATACGCAGTATTTT.

V is TRBV5-4 and J is TRBJ2-5, with D possibly TRBD1 on 5 matching bases. V was clipped by 3 bases and J by 5 bases, with 14 bases between them. Per germline, CDR1 SGHNT and CDR2 YYREEE (reference sequence). The CDR3 covers 14 residues. In DNA form, the CDR3 reads TGTGCCAGCAGCTGGGGTGGGGCTTGGGAGACCCAGTACTTC. Its protein product is CASSWGGAWETQYF. Complete variable domain (other parts from reference TRBV5-4 and TRBJ2-5): ETGVTQSPTHLIKTRGQQVTLRCSSQSGHNTVSWYQQALGQGPQFIFQYYREEENGRGNFPPRFSGLQFPNYSSELNVNALELDDSALYLCASSWGGAWETQYFGPGTRLLVL.